The text below deals with one TCR beta chain. Its target is not known. The data derive from a study of cytomegalovirus exposure and HLA in healthy donors. General study points: The presence/absence work took it that sequencing depth was about the same across donors. Further analysis, carried out later, found HLA-associated TCR beta chains more clonally expanded than equally common other chains.

CDR1 and CDR2 (germline): MNHEY, SMNVEV (reference sequence). Trimming removed 2 bases from V and 2 bases from J, with 19 bases in between. This CDR3 is built from 17 residues. PCR primers comprised 60 Vbeta and 13 Jbeta primers. Produced via immunoSEQ multiplex PCR; TCRdb's table is partial and in-frame only. The sample holds more than 150,000 clones, 80% to 90% seen once. This chain joins TRBV27 and TRBJ2-7, with TRBD1 as a possible D gene (7 bases). The sample comprised PBMCs. The TCR sequence derives from a man between 18 and 29 years old in good health and CMV-seropositive. CDR3 protein: CASSLRGRQGVAYEQYF. DNA for the CDR3: TGTGCCAGCAGTTTACGGGGGCGACAGGGAGTCGCCTACGAGCAGTACTTC.